This TCR beta chain was sequenced for a study of blood T cell repertoires in COVID-19. Study as a whole: From the United States, Italy and Spain came samples of acute and convalescent COVID-19.

Participants spanned ages about 18 to 100 years and resided in over 20 US areas. Participant-given clinical history determined each cohort assignment. Each recovered donor of Cohort 3 presented with two negative PCRs, clearance, or symptom resolution. Per germline, CDR1 MGHRA and CDR2 YSYEKL. This CDR3 is built from 18 residues. With 0 bases clipped from V and 1 base from J, the junction kept 5 bases outside the gene matches. The repertoire was sequenced with immunoSEQ multiplex PCR; TCRdb's copy has only in-frame clones and lacks some. The sample has around 290,000 clones; roughly 88% are singletons.

The rearrangement uses TRBV4-1 and TRBJ2-3; 12 bases match TRBD2. What was sequenced was PBMCs or T cells enriched from blood (not recorded which). This TCR came from a woman under 40 who had recovered from COVID-19. CDR3 protein: CASSQDGGTSGRTDTQYF. DNA for the CDR3: TGCGCCAGCAGCCAAGATGGGGGGACTAGCGGGCGCACAGATACGCAGTATTTT.